Sequencing of this T cell receptor beta chain was carried out in a study of shared clonotypes between healthy human individuals. Overall study: There were three CD4 naive, three CD4 memory, two CD8 naive and one CD8 memory plates per donor. Whole-study findings and limits: Researchers sampled blood only, noting tissue repertoires likely differ. Clonotypes shared by all four sorted-subset donors had higher generation probabilities than non-shared clonotypes.

Points on this clone: Its specificity is unknown.

V lost 1 base, J lost 3 bases, and 5 bases stayed unmatched. This CDR3 is built from 16 residues. Germline V gene lookup returns CDR1 SGHNT and CDR2 YENEEA. Clones were sequenced by immunoSEQ multiplex PCR, and TCRdb holds only the in-frame ones, with some missing. This table holds some 2,100,000 clones, approximately 96% found once. The origin of this receptor is a man between 18 and 29 years old in good health. This rearrangement joins TRBV11-3 to TRBJ2-5, with TRBD2 matching over 10 bases. Sequencing used naive CD4+ T cells sorted from blood. Subset: CD45RA+ positively selected. Here the CDR3 DNA reads TGTGCCAGCAGCTTAGTGAGCGGGAGGGCCGAAGAGACCCAGTACTTC. Translating it yields CASSLVSGRAEETQYF.